This passage covers 2 T cell receptor beta chains from one sample sequenced in a study of blood T cell repertoires in COVID-19. Data came from immunoSEQ multiplex PCR; TCRdb stores just in-frame clones and leaves some out. The sample has roughly 190,000 clones; roughly 88% are singletons. What was sequenced was peripheral blood. Receptors were obtained from a middle-aged woman who had recovered from COVID-19.

This clone was picked up a small number of times. The CDR3 DNA is TGTGCCAGCAGCCGGACTAGCGAAGAGACCCAGTACTTC. Amino acid sequence: CASSRTSEETQYF. The gene calls are TRBV6-6 and TRBJ2-5; 9 nucleotides line up with TRBD2. Looked up from germline, CDR1 is MNHNY and CDR2 is SVGAGI (reference sequence). This CDR3 has 13 amino acids. J gave up 3 bases and V 6 bases, and 2 bases lay outside the gene matches.

The chain links TRBV7-9 to TRBJ2-7, with D possibly TRBD2 on 5 matching bases. This CDR3 is built from 14 residues. CDR1 is SEHNR, CDR2 FQNEAQ, per germline (reference sequence). V shed 7 bases and J shed 0 bases, with 13 bases lying between them. This chain's CDR3 is CASTELGSSYEQYF. As DNA, the CDR3 is TGTGCCAGCACCGAATTAGGGAGCTCCTACGAGCAGTACTTC. Complete variable domain (other parts from reference TRBV7-9 and TRBJ2-7): DTGVSQNPRHKITKRGQNVTFRCDPISEHNRLYWYRQTLGQGPEFLTYFQNEAQLEKSRLLSDRFSAERPKGSFSTLEIQRTEQGDSAMYLCASTELGSSYEQYFGPGTRLTVT.